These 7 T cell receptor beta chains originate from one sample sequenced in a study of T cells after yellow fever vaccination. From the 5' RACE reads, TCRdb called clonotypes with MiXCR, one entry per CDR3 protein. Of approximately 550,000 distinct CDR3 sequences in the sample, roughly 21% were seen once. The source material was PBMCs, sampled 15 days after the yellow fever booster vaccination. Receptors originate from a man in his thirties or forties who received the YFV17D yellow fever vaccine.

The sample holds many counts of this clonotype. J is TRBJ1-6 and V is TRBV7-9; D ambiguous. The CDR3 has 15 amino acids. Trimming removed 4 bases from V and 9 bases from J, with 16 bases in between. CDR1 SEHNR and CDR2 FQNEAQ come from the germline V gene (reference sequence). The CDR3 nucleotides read TGTGCCAGCAGCTCGCAGGATGAGGGCGTTTCACCCCTCCACTTT. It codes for CASSSQDEGVSPLHF.

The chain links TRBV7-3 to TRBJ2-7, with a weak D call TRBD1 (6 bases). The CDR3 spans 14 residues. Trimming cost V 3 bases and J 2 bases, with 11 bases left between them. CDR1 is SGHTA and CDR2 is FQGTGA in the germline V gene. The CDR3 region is CASSFSRGAYEQYF. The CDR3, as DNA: TGTGCCAGCAGCTTCTCCAGGGGCGCCTACGAGCAGTACTTC. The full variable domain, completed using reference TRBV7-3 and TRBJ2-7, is GAGVSQTPSNKVTEKGKYVELRCDPISGHTALYWYRQSLGQGPEFLIYFQGTGAADDSGLPNDRFFAVRPEGSVSTLKIQRTERGDSAVYLCASSFSRGAYEQYFGPGTRLTVT.

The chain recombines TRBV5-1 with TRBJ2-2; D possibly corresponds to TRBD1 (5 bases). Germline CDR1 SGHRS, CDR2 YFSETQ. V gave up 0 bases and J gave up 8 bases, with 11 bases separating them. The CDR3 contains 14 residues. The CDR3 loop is CASSLAGFIGELFF. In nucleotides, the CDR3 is TGCGCCAGCAGCTTGGCAGGGTTTATTGGGGAGCTGTTTTTT.

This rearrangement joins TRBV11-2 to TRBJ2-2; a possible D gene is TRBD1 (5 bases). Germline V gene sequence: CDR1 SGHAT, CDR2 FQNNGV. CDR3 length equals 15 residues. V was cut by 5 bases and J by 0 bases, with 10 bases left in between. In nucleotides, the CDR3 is TGTGCCAGCAGCCCGTGGGGCCCGAACACCGGGGAGCTGTTTTTT. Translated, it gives CASSPWGPNTGELFF. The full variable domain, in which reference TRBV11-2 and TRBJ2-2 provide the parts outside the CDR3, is EAGVAQSPRYKIIEKRQSVAFWCNPISGHATLYWYQQILGQGPKLLIQFQNNGVVDDSQLPKDRFSAERLKGVDSTLKIQPAKLEDSAVYLCASSPWGPNTGELFFGEGSRLTVL.

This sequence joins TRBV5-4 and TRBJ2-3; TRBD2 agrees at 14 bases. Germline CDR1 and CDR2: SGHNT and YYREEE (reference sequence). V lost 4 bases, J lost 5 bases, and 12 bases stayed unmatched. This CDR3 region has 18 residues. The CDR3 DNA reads TGTGCCAGCAGCGCCGGGACTAGCGGGAGATGGAGAGGAGATACGCAGTATTTT. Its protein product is CASSAGTSGRWRGDTQYF.

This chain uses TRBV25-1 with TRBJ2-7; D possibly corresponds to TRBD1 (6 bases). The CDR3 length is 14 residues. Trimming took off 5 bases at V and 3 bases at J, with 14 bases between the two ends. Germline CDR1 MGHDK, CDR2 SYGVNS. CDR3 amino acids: CASSRQEPIYEQYF. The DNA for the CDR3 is TGTGCCAGCAGTCGACAGGAGCCGATCTACGAGCAGTACTTC.

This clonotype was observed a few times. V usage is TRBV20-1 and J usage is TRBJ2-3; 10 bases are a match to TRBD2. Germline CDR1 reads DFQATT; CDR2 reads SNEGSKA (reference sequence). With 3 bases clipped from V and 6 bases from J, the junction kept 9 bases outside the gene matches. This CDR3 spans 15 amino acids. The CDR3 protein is CSASVASGSWDTQYF. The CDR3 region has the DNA TGCAGTGCTAGTGTCGCTAGCGGGAGTTGGGATACGCAGTATTTT.